The source of this T cell receptor (beta chain) is a study of blood T cell repertoires in COVID-19. V was clipped by 6 bases and J by 3 bases; unmatched bases: 9. The germline V gene has CDR1 KGHSH and CDR2 LQKENI. This CDR3 region has 15 residues. Symptom resolution, clearance, or two negative PCRs marked donors in Cohort 3 as recovered. Per the authors' pipeline: How many nucleated cells were present was estimated from reference gene primer amplification. TCRdb's table, derived via immunoSEQ multiplex PCR, lists solely in-frame clones and lacks some. V and J calls and clone size are given by that table; D and trimming were obtained from the DNA. The sample shows approximately 440,000 clones, 90% of them seen only once. This clone was counted between two and nine times.

Sequenced input: PBMCs or T cells enriched from blood (not recorded which). This receptor was obtained from a man aged 18 to 30 who had recovered from COVID-19. The J gene is TRBJ1-2, the V gene TRBV18, with TRBD1 matching 8 bases. The CDR3 nucleotides read TGTGCCAGCTCTTCGACAATGGGACAGGACTATGGCTACACCTTC. It yields the protein CASSSTMGQDYGYTF.